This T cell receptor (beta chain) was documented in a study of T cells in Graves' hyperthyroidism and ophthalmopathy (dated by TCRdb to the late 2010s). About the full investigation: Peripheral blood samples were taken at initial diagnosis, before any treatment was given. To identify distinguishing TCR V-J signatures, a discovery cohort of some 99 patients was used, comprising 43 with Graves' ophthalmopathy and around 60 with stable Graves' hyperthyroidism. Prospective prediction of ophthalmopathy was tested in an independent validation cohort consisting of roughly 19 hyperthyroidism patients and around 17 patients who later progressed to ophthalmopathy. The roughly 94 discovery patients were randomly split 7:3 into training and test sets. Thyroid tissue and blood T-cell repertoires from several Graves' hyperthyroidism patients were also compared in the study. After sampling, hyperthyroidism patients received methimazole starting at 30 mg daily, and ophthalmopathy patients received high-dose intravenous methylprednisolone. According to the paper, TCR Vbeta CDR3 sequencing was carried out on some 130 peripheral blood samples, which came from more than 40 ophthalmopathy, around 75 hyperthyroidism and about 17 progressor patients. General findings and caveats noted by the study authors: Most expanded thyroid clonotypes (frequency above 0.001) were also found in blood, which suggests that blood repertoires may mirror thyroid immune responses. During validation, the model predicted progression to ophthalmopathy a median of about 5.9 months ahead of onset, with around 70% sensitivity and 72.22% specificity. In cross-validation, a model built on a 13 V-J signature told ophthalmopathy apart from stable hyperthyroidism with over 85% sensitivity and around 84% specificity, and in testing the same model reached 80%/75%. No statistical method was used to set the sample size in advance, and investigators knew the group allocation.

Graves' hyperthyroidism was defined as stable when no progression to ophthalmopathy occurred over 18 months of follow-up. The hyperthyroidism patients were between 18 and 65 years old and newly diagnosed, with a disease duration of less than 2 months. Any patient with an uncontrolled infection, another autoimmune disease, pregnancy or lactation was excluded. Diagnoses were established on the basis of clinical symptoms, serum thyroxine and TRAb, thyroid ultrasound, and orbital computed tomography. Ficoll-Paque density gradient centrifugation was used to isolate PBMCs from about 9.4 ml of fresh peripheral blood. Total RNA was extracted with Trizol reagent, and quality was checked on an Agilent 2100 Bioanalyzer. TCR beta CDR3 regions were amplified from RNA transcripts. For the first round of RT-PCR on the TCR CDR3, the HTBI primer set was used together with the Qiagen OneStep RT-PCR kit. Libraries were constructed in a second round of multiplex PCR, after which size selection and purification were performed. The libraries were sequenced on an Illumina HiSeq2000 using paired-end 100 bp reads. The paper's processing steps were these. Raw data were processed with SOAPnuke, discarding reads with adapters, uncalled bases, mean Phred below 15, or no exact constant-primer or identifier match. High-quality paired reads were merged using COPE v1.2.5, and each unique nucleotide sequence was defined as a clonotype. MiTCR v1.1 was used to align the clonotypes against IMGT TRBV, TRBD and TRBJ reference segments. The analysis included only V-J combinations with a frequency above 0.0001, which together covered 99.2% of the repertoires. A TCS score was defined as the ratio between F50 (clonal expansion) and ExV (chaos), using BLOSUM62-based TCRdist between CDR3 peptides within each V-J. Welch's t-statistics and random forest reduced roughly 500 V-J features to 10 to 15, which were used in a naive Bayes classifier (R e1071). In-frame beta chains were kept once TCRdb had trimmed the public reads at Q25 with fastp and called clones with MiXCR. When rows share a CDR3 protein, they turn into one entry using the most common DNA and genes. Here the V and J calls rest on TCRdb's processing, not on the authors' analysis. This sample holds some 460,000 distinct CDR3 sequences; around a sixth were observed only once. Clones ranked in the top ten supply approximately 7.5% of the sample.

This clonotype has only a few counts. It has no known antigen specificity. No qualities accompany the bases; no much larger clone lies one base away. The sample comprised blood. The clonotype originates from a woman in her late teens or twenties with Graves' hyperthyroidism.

In nucleotide form, the sequence is TGCAGTGCCCCCCGACCCCAGGGGCCGTTAAGTGAAAAACTGTTTTTT. It encodes CSAPRPQGPLSEKLFF. Recombination connected TRBV20-1 to TRBJ1-4; the D gene is perhaps TRBD1, on 6 matching bases. The V and J ends are trimmed by 6 bases and 7 bases, leaving 24 bases between them. In the germline V gene (reference sequence), CDR1 corresponds to DFQATT and CDR2 to SNEGSKA. The CDR3 runs 16 amino acids, cysteine and phenylalanine included. CDR3 DNA only is kept here, 48 bases in frame from base 1.